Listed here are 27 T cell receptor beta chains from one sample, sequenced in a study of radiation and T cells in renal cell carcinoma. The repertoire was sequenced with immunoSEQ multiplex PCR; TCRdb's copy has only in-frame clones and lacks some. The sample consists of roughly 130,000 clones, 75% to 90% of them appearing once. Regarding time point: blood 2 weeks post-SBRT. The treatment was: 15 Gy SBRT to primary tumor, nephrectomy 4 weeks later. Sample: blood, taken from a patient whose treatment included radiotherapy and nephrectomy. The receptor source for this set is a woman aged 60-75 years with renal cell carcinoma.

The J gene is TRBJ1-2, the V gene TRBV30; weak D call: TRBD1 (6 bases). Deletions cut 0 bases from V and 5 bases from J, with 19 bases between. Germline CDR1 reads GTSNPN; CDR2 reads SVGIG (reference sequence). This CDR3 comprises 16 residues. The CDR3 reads CAWSVLDLRDKYGYTF. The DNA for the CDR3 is TGTGCCTGGAGTGTACTAGATTTGCGGGACAAGTATGGCTACACCTTC.

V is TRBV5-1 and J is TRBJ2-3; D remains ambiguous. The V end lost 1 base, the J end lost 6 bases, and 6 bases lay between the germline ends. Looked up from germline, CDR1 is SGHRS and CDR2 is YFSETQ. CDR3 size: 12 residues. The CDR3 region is CASSLTADTQYF. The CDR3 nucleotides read TGCGCCAGCAGCTTGACAGCCGATACGCAGTATTTT.

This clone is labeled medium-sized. The CDR3, as DNA: TGTGCCAGCAGCCCCCTGGGACAGGGGTATAAGACTGAAGCTTTCTTT. Translated, it gives CASSPLGQGYKTEAFF. The V gene is TRBV9, the J gene TRBJ1-1; 10 nucleotides line up with TRBD1. Germline CDR1 and CDR2: SGDLS and YYNGEE. Trimming took 4 bases from V and 5 from J; bases not matched to a gene: 11. This CDR3 is built from 16 residues.

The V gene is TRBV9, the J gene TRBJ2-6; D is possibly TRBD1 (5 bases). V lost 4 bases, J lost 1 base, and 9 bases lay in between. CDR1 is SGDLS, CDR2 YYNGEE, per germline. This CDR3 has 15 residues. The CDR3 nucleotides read TGTGCCAGCAGCCCCCAGGGTTCTGGGGCCAACGTCCTGACTTTC. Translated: CASSPQGSGANVLTF.

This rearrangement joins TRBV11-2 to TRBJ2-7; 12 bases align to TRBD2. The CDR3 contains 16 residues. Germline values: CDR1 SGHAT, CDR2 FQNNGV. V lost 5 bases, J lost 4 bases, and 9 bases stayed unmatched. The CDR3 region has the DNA TGTGCCAGCAGCCCCCCTACCGGGACTAGCGGGTACGAGCAGTACTTC. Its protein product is CASSPPTGTSGYEQYF.

The CDR3 protein is CASSELRTAAKEQYF. The CDR3 nucleotides read TGTGCCAGCAGTGAACTTCGGACAGCGGCTAAGGAGCAGTACTTC. The gene calls are TRBV6-1 and TRBJ2-7; TRBD1 might be the D (6 bases). CDR1 MNHNS and CDR2 SASEGT come from the germline V gene. The CDR3 has 15 amino acids. Trimming removed 2 bases at V and 7 bases at J, with 18 bases between.

In DNA form, the CDR3 reads TGTGCCAGCAGTTTCCGGGTGAACACTGAAGCTTTCTTT. It is translated as CASSFRVNTEAFF. The chain is built from TRBV28 and TRBJ1-1; D is unresolved. Looked up from germline, CDR1 is MDHEN and CDR2 is SYDVKM. The CDR3 has 13 amino acids. Deletions cut 3 bases from V and 0 bases from J, with 5 bases between.

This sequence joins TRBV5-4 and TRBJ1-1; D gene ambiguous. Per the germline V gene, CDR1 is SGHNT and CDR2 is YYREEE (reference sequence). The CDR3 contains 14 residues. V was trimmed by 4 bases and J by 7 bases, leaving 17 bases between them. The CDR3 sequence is CASSRRAGEDEAFF. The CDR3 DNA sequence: TGTGCCAGCAGCCGGAGGGCGGGAGAGGATGAAGCTTTCTTT. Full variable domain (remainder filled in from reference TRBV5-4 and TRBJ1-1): ETGVTQSPTHLIKTRGQQVTLRCSSQSGHNTVSWYQQALGQGPQFIFQYYREEENGRGNFPPRFSGLQFPNYSSELNVNALELDDSALYLCASSRRAGEDEAFFGQGTRLTVV.

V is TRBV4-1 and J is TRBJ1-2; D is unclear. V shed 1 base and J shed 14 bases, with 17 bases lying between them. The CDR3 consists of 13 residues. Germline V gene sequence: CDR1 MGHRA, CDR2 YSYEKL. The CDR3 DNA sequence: TGCGCCAGCAGCCAAGGCTTAAAAGGAACTTCTACCTTC. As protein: CASSQGLKGTSTF.

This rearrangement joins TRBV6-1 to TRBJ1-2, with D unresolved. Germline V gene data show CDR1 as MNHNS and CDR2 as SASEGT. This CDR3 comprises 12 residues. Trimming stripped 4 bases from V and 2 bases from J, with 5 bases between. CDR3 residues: CASSGENYGYTF. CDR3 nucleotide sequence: TGTGCCAGCAGTGGGGAAAACTATGGCTACACCTTC.

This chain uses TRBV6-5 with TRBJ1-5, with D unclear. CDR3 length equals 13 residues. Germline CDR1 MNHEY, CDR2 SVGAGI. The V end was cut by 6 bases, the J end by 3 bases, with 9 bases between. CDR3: CASSPRVNQPQHF. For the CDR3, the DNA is TGTGCCAGCAGCCCCCGGGTCAATCAGCCCCAGCATTTT.

Written as DNA, the CDR3 is TGCAGTGCCAAGAGGACGGTCGAGCAGTACTTC. Encoded protein: CSAKRTVEQYF. This rearrangement joins TRBV20-1 to TRBJ2-7; D not resolved. The CDR3 is made up of 11 amino acids. Per the germline V gene, CDR1 is DFQATT and CDR2 is SNEGSKA (reference sequence). V lost 6 bases and J lost 6, with 12 bases in between.

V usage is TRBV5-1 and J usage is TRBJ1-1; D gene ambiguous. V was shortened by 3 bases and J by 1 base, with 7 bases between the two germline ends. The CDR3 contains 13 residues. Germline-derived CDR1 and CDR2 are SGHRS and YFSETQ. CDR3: CASSSTWNTEAFF. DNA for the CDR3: TGCGCCAGCAGCTCGACCTGGAACACTGAAGCTTTCTTT.

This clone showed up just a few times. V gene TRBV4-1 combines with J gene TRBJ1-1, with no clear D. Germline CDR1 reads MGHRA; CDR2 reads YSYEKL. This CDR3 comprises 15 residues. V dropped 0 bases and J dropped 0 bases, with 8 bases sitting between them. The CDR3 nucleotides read TGCGCCAGCAGCCAAGAAATCTCCTTGAACACTGAAGCTTTCTTT. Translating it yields CASSQEISLNTEAFF.

As DNA, the CDR3 is TGTGCCAGCACAGCACCAGGGGCGTCCGTCGAAAAACTGTTTTTT. It is translated as CASTAPGASVEKLFF. The chain is built from TRBV28 and TRBJ1-4; a possible D gene is TRBD1 (6 bases). The germline V gene has CDR1 MDHEN and CDR2 SYDVKM. The CDR3 has 15 residues. Trimming cost V 7 bases and J 8 bases, with 20 bases left between them.

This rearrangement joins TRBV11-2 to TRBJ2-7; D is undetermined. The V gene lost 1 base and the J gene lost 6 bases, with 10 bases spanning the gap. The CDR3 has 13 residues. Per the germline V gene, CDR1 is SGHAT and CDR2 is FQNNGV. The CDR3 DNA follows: TGTGCCAGCAGCTTAGGGGCAGGCGGCGAGCAGTACTTC. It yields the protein CASSLGAGGEQYF.

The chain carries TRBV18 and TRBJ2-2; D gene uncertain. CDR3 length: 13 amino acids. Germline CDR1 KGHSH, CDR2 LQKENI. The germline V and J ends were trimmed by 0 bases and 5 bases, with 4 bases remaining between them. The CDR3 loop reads CASSPPITGELFF. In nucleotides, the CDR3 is TGTGCCAGCTCACCACCTATAACCGGGGAGCTGTTTTTT.

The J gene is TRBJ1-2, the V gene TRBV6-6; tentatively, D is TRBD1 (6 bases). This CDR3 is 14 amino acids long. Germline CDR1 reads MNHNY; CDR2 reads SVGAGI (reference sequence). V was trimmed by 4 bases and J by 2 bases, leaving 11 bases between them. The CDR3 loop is CASSSPGQNYGYTF. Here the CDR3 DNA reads TGTGCCAGCAGTTCACCGGGACAAAACTATGGCTACACCTTC.

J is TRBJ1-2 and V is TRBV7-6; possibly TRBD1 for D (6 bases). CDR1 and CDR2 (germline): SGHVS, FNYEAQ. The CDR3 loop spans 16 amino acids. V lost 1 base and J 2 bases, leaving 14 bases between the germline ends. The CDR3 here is CASSLGGPGDNYGYTF. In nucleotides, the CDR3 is TGTGCCAGCAGCTTAGGCGGGCCAGGGGACAACTATGGCTACACCTTC.

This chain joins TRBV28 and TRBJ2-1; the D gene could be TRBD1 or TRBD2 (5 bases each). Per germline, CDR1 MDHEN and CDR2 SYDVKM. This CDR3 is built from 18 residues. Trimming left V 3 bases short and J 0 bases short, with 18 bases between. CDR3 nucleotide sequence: TGTGCCAGCAGTTTGTCCATCGGGACCCTCATCTCCTACAATGAGCAGTTCTTC. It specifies CASSLSIGTLISYNEQFF.

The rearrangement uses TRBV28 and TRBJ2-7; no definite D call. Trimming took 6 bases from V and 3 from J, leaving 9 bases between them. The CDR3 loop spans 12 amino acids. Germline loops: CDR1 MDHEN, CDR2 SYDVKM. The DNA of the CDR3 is TGTGCCAGCAGACAGCGAGACTACGAGCAGTACTTC. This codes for CASRQRDYEQYF. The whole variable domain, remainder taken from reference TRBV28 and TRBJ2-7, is DVKVTQSSRYLVKRTGEKVFLECVQDMDHENMFWYRQDPGLGLRLIYFSYDVKMKEKGDIPEGYSVSREKKERFSLILESASTNQTSMYLCASRQRDYEQYFGPGTRLTVT.

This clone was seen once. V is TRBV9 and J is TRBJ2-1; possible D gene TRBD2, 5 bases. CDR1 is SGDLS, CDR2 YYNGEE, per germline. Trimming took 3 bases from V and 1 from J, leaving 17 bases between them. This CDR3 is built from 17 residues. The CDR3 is CASSGTISGLSYNEQFF. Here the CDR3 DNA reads TGTGCCAGCAGCGGTACTATATCGGGATTATCCTACAATGAGCAGTTCTTC.

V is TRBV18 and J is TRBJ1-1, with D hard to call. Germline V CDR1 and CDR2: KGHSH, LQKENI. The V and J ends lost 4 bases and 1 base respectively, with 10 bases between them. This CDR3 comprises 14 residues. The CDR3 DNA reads TGTGCCAGCTCACTCAACAATAGGAACACTGAAGCTTTCTTT. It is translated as CASSLNNRNTEAFF.

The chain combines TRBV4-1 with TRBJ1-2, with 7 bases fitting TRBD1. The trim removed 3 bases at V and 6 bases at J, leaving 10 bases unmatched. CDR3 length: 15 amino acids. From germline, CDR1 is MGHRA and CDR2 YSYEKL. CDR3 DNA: TGCGCCAGCAGCCAGGATTATCGACAGGGTCATGGCTACACCTTC. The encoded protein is CASSQDYRQGHGYTF.

CDR3 protein: CASRTAPGGETQYF. The DNA of the CDR3 is TGTGCCAGCAGGACGGCTCCGGGTGGGGAGACCCAGTACTTC. The chain employs TRBV6-6 and TRBJ2-5; D uncertain. CDR3 length: 14 residues. Trimming shortened V by 6 bases and J by 5 bases, and 16 bases separated the two germline ends. Germline V CDR1 and CDR2: MNHNY, SVGAGI (reference sequence).

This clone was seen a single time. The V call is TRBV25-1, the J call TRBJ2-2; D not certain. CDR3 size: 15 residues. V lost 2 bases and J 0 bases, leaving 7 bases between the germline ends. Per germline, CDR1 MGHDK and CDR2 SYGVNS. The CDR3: CASSELRTNTGELFF. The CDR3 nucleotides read TGTGCCAGCAGTGAACTGAGGACGAACACCGGGGAGCTGTTTTTT.

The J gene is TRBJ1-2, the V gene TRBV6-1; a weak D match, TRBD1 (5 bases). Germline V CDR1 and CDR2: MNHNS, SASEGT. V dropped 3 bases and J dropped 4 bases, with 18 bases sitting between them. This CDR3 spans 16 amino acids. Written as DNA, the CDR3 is TGTGCCAGCAGTGACGAAGGGACGTCAGGTCGCTATGGCTACACCTTC. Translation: CASSDEGTSGRYGYTF.